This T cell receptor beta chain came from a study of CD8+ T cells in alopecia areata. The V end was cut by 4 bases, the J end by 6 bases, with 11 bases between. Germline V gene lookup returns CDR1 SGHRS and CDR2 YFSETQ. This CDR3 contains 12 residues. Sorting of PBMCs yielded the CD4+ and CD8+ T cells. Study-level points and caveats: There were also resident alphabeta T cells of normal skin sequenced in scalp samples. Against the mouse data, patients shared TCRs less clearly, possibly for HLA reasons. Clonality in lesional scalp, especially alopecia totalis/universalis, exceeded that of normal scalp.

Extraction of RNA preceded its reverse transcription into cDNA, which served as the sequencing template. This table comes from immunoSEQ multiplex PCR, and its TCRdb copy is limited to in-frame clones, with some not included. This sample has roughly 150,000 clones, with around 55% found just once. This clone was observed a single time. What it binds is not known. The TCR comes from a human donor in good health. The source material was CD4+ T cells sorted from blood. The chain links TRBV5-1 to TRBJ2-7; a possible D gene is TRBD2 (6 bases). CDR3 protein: CASSAGLGEQYF. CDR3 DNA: TGCGCCAGCAGCGCGGGGCTGGGCGAGCAGTACTTC.